This T cell receptor (beta chain) was sequenced for a study of cytotoxic CD8 clonotypes in ibrutinib-treated CLL. TCRdb's copy holds only in-frame clones and misses some; the assay was immunoSEQ multiplex PCR. The sample shows more than 85,000 clones, roughly 80% of them seen only once. Trimming removed 4 bases from V and 5 bases from J, with 5 bases in between. CDR1 is MRHNA and CDR2 is SNTAGT in the germline V gene. CDR3 size: 11 residues. V and J are TRBV6-4 and TRBJ1-1; D remains unclear. This TCR came from a human donor with chronic lymphocytic leukemia. The sample here was PBMCs, taken after 24 months of ibrutinib treatment. The CDR3: CASSVGTEAFF. The DNA for the CDR3 is TGTGCCAGCAGTGTGGGTACTGAAGCTTTCTTT.